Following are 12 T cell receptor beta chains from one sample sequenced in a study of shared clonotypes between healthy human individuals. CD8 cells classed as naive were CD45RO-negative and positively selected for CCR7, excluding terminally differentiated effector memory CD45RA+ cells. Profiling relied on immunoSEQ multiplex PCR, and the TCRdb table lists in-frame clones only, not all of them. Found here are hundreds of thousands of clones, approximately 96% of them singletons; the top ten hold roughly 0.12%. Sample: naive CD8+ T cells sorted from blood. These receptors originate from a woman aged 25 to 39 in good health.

For the CDR3, the DNA is TGTGCCAGCAGCCATCCGGGACTCCAAGAGACCCAGTACTTC. Protein: CASSHPGLQETQYF. The chain employs TRBV11-2 and TRBJ2-5, with D tentatively TRBD2 (6 bases). Germline V CDR1 and CDR2: SGHAT, FQNNGV. The CDR3 has 14 amino acids. V gave up 5 bases and J gave up 1 base, with 11 bases separating them.

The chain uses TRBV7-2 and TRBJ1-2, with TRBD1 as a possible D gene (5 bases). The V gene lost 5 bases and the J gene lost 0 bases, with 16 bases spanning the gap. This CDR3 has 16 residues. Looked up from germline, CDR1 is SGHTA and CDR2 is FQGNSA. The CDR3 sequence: CASSPLGAGANYGYTF. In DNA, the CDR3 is TGTGCCAGCAGCCCGCTAGGGGCGGGCGCTAACTATGGCTACACCTTC.

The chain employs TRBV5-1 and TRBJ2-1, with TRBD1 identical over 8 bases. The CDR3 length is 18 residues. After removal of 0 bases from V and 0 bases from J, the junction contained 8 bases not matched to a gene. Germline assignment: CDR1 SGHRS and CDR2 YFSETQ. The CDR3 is CASSLVQGAKSSYNEQFF. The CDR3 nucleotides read TGCGCCAGCAGCTTGGTCCAGGGGGCTAAGAGCTCCTACAATGAGCAGTTCTTC.

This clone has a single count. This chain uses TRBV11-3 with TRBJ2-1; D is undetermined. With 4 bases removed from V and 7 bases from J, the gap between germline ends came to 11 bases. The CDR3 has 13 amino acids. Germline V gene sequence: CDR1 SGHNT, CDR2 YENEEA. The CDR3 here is CASSSVTRNEQFF. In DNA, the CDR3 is TGTGCCAGCAGCTCCGTTACTCGGAATGAGCAGTTCTTC. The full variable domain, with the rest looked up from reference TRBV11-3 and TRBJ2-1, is EAGVVQSPRYKIIEKKQPVAFWCNPISGHNTLYWYLQNLGQGPELLIRYENEEAVDDSQLPKDRFSAERLKGVDSTLKIQPAELGDSAVYLCASSSVTRNEQFFGPGTRLTVL.

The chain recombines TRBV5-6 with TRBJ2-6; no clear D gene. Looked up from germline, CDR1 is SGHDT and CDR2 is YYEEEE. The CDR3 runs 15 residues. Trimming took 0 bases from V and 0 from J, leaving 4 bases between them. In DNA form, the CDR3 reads TGTGCCAGCAGCTTGGACCTCTCTGGGGCCAACGTCCTGACTTTC. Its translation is CASSLDLSGANVLTF.

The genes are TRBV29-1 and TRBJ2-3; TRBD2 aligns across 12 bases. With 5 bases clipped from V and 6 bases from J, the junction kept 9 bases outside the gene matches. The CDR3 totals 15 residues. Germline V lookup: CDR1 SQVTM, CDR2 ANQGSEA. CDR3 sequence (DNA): TGCAGCGTTCGACTAGCGGGAGACCCCGGTGATACGCAGTATTTT. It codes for CSVRLAGDPGDTQYF.

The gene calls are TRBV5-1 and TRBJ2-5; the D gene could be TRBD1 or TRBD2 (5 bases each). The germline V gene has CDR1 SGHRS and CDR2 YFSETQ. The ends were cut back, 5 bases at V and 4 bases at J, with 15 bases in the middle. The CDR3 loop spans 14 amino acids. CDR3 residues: CASRHRDVGETQYF. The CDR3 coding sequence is TGCGCCAGCAGACACCGGGACGTTGGAGAGACCCAGTACTTC.

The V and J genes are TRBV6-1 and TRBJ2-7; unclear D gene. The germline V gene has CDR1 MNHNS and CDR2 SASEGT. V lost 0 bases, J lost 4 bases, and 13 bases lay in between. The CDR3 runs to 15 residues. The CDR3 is CASSEALNRVYEQYF. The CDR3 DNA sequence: TGTGCCAGCAGTGAAGCCTTAAACCGGGTTTACGAGCAGTACTTC.

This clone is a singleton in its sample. This CDR3 is CAGTRRETADTQYF. Written as DNA, the CDR3 is TGTGCCGGGACCAGGCGGGAGACGGCAGATACGCAGTATTTT. The chain combines TRBV7-9 with TRBJ2-3, with TRBD2 matching 7 bases. The J segment lost 4 bases and the V segment lost 11 bases, leaving 12 bases of the junction unmatched. CDR3 size: 14 residues. The germline gives CDR1 SEHNR, CDR2 FQNEAQ (reference sequence).

CDR3 region: CASGTLANTGELFF. CDR3 in DNA: TGTGCCAGTGGCACTTTGGCGAACACCGGGGAGCTGTTTTTT. The chain recombines TRBV19 with TRBJ2-2; no reliable D call. Germline V gene sequence: CDR1 LNHDA, CDR2 SQIVND (reference sequence). Trimming cost V 8 bases and J 0 bases, with 10 bases left between them. CDR3 length equals 14 residues.

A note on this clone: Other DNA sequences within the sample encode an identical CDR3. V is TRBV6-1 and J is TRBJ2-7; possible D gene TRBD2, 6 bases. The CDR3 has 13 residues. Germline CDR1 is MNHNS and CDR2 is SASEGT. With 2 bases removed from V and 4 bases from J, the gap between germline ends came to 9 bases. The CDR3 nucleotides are TGTGCCAGCAGTGAACTAGCGTATTACGAGCAGTACTTC. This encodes CASSELAYYEQYF.

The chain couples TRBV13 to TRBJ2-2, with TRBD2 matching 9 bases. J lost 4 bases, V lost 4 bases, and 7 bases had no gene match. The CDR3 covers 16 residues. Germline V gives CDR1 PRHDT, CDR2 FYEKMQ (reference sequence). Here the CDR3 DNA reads TGTGCCAGCAGCTCCCAAGCGGGAGGTCTCACCGGGGAGCTGTTTTTT. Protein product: CASSSQAGGLTGELFF.